The clone carrying this T cell receptor beta chain was seen only a few times. The data derive from a study of T cells in Graves' hyperthyroidism and ophthalmopathy. J was trimmed by 0 bases and V by 4 bases; bases with no gene match: 5. There are 16 residues in the CDR3. Per the germline V gene, CDR1 is MNHEY and CDR2 is SVGEGT. Amplified TCR beta CDR3 regions derived from RNA transcripts. Carried out on the TCR CDR3, a first-round RT-PCR used the HTBI primer set. Each CDR3 protein gets one entry after TCRdb re-called the multiplex PCR reads with MiXCR. The table lists roughly 660,000 distinct CDR3 sequences, 15% to 20% of them singletons. Absent ophthalmopathy progression within 18 months defined stable Graves' hyperthyroidism. Fresh 10 ml peripheral blood yielded PBMCs.

V is TRBV6-2 or TRBV6-3 and J is TRBJ1-3, with 8 bases fitting TRBD1. This sequence originates from a man aged 45 to 65 with Graves' hyperthyroidism. The sample was blood. The CDR3 reads CASSFQGAASGNTIYF. The CDR3 DNA reads TGTGCCAGCAGTTTTCAGGGGGCTGCCTCTGGAAACACCATATATTTT.